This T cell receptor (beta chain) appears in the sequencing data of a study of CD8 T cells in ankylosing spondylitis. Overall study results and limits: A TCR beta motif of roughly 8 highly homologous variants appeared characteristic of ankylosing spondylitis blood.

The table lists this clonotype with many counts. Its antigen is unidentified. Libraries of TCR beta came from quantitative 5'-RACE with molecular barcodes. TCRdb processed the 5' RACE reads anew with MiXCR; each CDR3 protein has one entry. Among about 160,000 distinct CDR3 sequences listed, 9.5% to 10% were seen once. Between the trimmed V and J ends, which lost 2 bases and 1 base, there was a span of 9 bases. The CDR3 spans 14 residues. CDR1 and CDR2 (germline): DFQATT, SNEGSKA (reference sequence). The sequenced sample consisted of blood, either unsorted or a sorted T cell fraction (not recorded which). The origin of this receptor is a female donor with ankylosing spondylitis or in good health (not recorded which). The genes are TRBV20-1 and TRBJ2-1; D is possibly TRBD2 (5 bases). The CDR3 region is CSARIERSYNEQFF. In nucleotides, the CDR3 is TGCAGTGCTAGAATTGAGCGGTCCTACAATGAGCAGTTCTTC.